A selection of T cell receptor beta chains follows, all from one sample in a study of response to subunit inactivated influenza vaccine. TCRdb passed the RT-PCR reads through MiXCR, listing each CDR3 protein once. This sample has roughly 790,000 distinct CDR3 sequences, with less than 25% found just once. Sample: PBMCs from blood, taken more than 4 days after vaccination. The receptor set was obtained from a man in his fifties or sixties who received an inactivated influenza vaccine. Each CDR3 is given with its conserved first and last residue. A D gene is named only where the DNA matches it firmly. A clone size is listed for some rows: how often the clone was seen (once, few, many), or a class if it is expanded.

j_call: TRBJ2-1; clone_size: many; d_call: TRBD1; v_call: TRBV6-2/TRBV6-3; cdr3_nt: TGTGCCAGCAGTTACTCGGGGACAGGGTGGAATGAGCAGTTCTTC; cdr3_aa: CASSYSGTGWNEQFF
j_call: TRBJ2-2; clone_size: -; d_call: -; v_call: TRBV19; cdr3_nt: TGTGCCAGTAGTATTGTCAGCTTGAACACCGGGGAGCTGTTTTTT; cdr3_aa: CASSIVSLNTGELFF
j_call: TRBJ2-7; clone_size: few; d_call: -; v_call: TRBV5-1; cdr3_nt: TGCGCCAGCAGACTGACAGCCAGCTCCTACGAGCAGTACTTC; cdr3_aa: CASRLTASSYEQYF
j_call: TRBJ2-7; clone_size: -; d_call: -; v_call: TRBV7-9; cdr3_nt: TGTGCCAGCAGCGCCTACAGGGGAGCGGGCGAGCAGTACTTC; cdr3_aa: CASSAYRGAGEQYF
j_call: TRBJ1-6; clone_size: -; d_call: TRBD1; v_call: TRBV5-1; cdr3_nt: TGCGCCAGCAGCCCAGAACAGGGGGCACCCCTCCACTTT; cdr3_aa: CASSPEQGAPLHF
j_call: TRBJ2-1; clone_size: few; d_call: TRBD2; v_call: TRBV5-1; cdr3_nt: TGCGCCAGCAGTAAGTCCAGCGGGAGTGGCAATGAGCAGTTCTTC; cdr3_aa: CASSKSSGSGNEQFF
j_call: TRBJ2-1; clone_size: -; d_call: TRBD1; v_call: TRBV4-3; cdr3_nt: TGCGCCAGCAGCCAAGGACAGGGTTTGTACAATGAGCAGTTCTTC; cdr3_aa: CASSQGQGLYNEQFF
j_call: TRBJ1-2; clone_size: few; d_call: -; v_call: TRBV20-1; cdr3_nt: TGCAGTGCCATGAACTGGGGATACACCTTC; cdr3_aa: CSAMNWGYTF
j_call: TRBJ2-7; clone_size: few; d_call: TRBD1; v_call: TRBV20-1; cdr3_nt: TGCAGTGCTCTCCGGGACAGGGGGTTCCACGAGCAGTACTTC; cdr3_aa: CSALRDRGFHEQYF
j_call: TRBJ1-3; clone_size: few; d_call: TRBD1; v_call: TRBV5-1; cdr3_nt: TGCGCCAGCAGCTCGGACAGGGGGCCGGGAAACACCATATATTTT; cdr3_aa: CASSSDRGPGNTIYF
j_call: TRBJ2-2; clone_size: few; d_call: TRBD2; v_call: TRBV6-2/TRBV6-3; cdr3_nt: TGTGCCAGCAGTTCAACTAGCGGGAGGCCAAACACCGGGGAGCTGTTTTTT; cdr3_aa: CASSSTSGRPNTGELFF
j_call: TRBJ2-7; clone_size: few; d_call: -; v_call: TRBV12-3/TRBV12-4; cdr3_nt: TGTGCCAGCAGTTTAACCGGGGGCTCTAACGAGCAGTACTTC; cdr3_aa: CASSLTGGSNEQYF
j_call: TRBJ2-7; clone_size: -; d_call: TRBD1; v_call: TRBV6-2/TRBV6-3; cdr3_nt: TGTGCCACTCGGCCCGGGACAGGGCCCTACGAGCAGTACTTC; cdr3_aa: CATRPGTGPYEQYF
j_call: TRBJ2-1; clone_size: few; d_call: -; v_call: TRBV7-9; cdr3_nt: TGTGCCAGCAGCTTAGACAGGGTAAACGTCTTC; cdr3_aa: CASSLDRVNVF
j_call: TRBJ2-3; clone_size: many; d_call: -; v_call: TRBV10-3; cdr3_nt: TGTGCCATCAGTGAGTCGGACACAACAGATACGCAGTATTTT; cdr3_aa: CAISESDTTDTQYF
j_call: TRBJ2-6; clone_size: few; d_call: TRBD1; v_call: TRBV6-2/TRBV6-3; cdr3_nt: TGTGCCAGCAGTCCCTCGACAGGGATGTGGGGGGCCAACGTCCTGACTTTC; cdr3_aa: CASSPSTGMWGANVLTF
j_call: TRBJ1-1; clone_size: -; d_call: -; v_call: TRBV19; cdr3_nt: TGTGCCAGTAGTATGGTCTGGGGGGGAACTGAAGCTTTCTTT; cdr3_aa: CASSMVWGGTEAFF
j_call: TRBJ2-3; clone_size: -; d_call: TRBD1; v_call: TRBV24-1; cdr3_nt: TGTGCCACCAGTGACCCGGGACAGGGTGAAGATACGCAGTATTTT; cdr3_aa: CATSDPGQGEDTQYF
j_call: TRBJ2-1; clone_size: few; d_call: -; v_call: TRBV4-3; cdr3_nt: TGCGCCAGCAGCCAAGAAGCCGACAGTTATTACAATGAGCAGTTCTTC; cdr3_aa: CASSQEADSYYNEQFF
j_call: TRBJ2-7; clone_size: -; d_call: -; v_call: TRBV5-1; cdr3_nt: TGCGCCAGCAGCTCCTGGGGGCCCGTAGGGGAGCAGTACTTC; cdr3_aa: CASSSWGPVGEQYF
j_call: TRBJ2-7; clone_size: -; d_call: -; v_call: TRBV20-1; cdr3_nt: TGCAGTGCTAGGCAGCTGAGCTCCTCCTACGAGCAGTACTTC; cdr3_aa: CSARQLSSSYEQYF
j_call: TRBJ1-5; clone_size: -; d_call: -; v_call: TRBV28; cdr3_nt: TGTGCCAGCACCACGACGGGGGGCAGGCCCCAGCATTTT; cdr3_aa: CASTTTGGRPQHF